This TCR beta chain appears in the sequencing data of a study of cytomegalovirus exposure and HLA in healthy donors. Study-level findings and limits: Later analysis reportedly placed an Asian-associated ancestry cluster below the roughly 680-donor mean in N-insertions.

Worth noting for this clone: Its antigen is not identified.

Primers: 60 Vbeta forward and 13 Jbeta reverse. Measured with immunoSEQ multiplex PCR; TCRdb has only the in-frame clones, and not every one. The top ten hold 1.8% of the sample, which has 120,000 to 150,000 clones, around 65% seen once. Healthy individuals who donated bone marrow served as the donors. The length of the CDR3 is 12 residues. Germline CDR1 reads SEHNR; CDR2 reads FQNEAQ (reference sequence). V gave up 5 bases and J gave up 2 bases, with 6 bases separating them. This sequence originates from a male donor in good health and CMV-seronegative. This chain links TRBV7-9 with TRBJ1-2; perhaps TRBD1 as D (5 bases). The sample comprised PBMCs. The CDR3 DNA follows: TGTGCCAGCAGCCCAGGGAACTATGGCTACACCTTC. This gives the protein CASSPGNYGYTF.